This TCR beta chain was sequenced in a study of cytomegalovirus exposure and HLA in healthy donors. Whole-study results and caveats: For most TCR sequences rarity was the rule, although some public TCRs occurred in many donors. Earlier results showed most TCR beta V segments being productive about 90% or about 30% of the time. 150 to 200 TCR beta chains were listed as cytomegalovirus-associated.

A remark on this clone: The antigen is unknown. The identical CDR3 is also encoded by other nucleotide sequences in the sample.

The PCR had 60 Vbeta and 13 Jbeta primers. Sequenced by immunoSEQ multiplex PCR; TCRdb stores in-frame clones only, minus some. The repertoire holds roughly 280,000 clones, with roughly two thirds as singletons. This CDR3 comprises 18 residues. The TCR sequence derives from a female donor in good health and CMV-seronegative. Source material: PBMCs. The V and J genes are TRBV21-1 and TRBJ2-7; the D call of TRBD2 is as the table states it, not checked on the DNA. TRBV21-1 is flagged as a pseudogene. The CDR3 DNA reads TGTGCCAGCAGCTGCCTCGGGGGTCTCTCCCCTTCCACGAACGAGCAGTACTTC. Residues: CASSCLGGLSPSTNEQYF.